The rows below give T cell receptor beta chains drawn from one sample of a study of PD-1 blockade in classical Hodgkin lymphoma. Profiling relied on immunoSEQ multiplex PCR, and the TCRdb table lists in-frame clones only, not all of them. The sample includes about 37,000 clones, around 78% of them seen just once. The sequences come from peripheral blood mononuclear cells (PBMCs), collected at baseline. These receptors originate from a human donor with classical Hodgkin lymphoma. CDR3s include the opening cysteine and the closing phenylalanine or tryptophan. D genes are given only for firm matches. A clone size is listed for some rows: how often the clone was seen (once, few, many), or a class if it is expanded.

>TRBV6-1|NA|TRBJ1-1|TRBD1
CASTFGTGMNTEAFF
TGTGCCAGCACTTTTGGGACAGGGATGAACACTGAAGCTTTCTTT
>TRBV19|many|TRBJ1-5|TRBD1
CASSKTGARNQPQHF
TGTGCCAGTAGTAAGACAGGGGCCCGCAATCAGCCCCAGCATTTT
>TRBV7-6|NA|TRBJ2-3|NA
CASSLLVASTDTQYF
TGTGCCAGCAGCTTACTGGTCGCTAGCACAGATACGCAGTATTTT
>TRBV6-1|once|TRBJ2-1|TRBD2
CASSVGGLAGGRGGEQFF
TGTGCCAGCAGTGTGGGGGGACTAGCGGGAGGGCGGGGCGGTGAGCAGTTCTTC
>TRBV5-8|NA|TRBJ2-5|TRBD2
CASSSVREVRETQYF
TGTGCCAGCAGCTCGGTGCGGGAGGTTCGGGAGACCCAGTACTTC
>TRBV30|NA|TRBJ1-5|TRBD1
CAWSFAGTVDQPQHF
TGTGCCTGGAGCTTCGCGGGGACAGTGGATCAGCCCCAGCATTTT
>TRBV11-2|NA|TRBJ1-5|NA
CASSLEHGNQPQHF
TGTGCCAGCAGCTTAGAACATGGCAATCAGCCCCAGCATTTT
>TRBV6-6|once|TRBJ1-6|NA
CASSIRDYNSPLHF
TGTGCCAGCTCAATTCGGGACTATAATTCACCCCTCCACTTT
>TRBV28|NA|TRBJ2-1|TRBD2
CASSLTSGRRYFGYNEQFF
TGTGCCAGCAGCCTGACTAGCGGCCGGAGATATTTTGGCTACAATGAGCAGTTCTTC
>TRBV6-1|NA|TRBJ1-5|NA
CASRTNSQPQHF
TGTGCCAGCCGAACGAATTCTCAGCCCCAGCATTTT
>TRBV10-3|NA|TRBJ1-2|NA
CAIRDRNYGYTF
TGTGCCATCAGGGACAGAAACTATGGCTACACCTTC
>TRBV19|NA|TRBJ1-4|NA
CASRVPGHQNEKLFF
TGTGCCAGTAGGGTGCCGGGACACCAAAATGAAAAACTGTTTTTT
>TRBV7-6|NA|TRBJ2-5|TRBD1
CASSLGRTGEGETQYF
TGTGCCAGCAGCTTAGGTCGGACAGGGGAGGGAGAGACCCAGTACTTC
>TRBV6-1|NA|TRBJ2-5|NA
CASSGLGTLGETQYF
TGTGCCAGCAGTGGATTAGGGACACTAGGAGAGACCCAGTACTTC
>TRBV7-2|NA|TRBJ2-1|NA
CASSFGLLNEQFF
TGTGCCAGCAGCTTTGGTCTACTCAATGAGCAGTTCTTC
>TRBV7-9|NA|TRBJ2-7|TRBD1
CASSLARDRGYEQYF
TGTGCCAGCAGCTTAGCCCGGGACAGGGGCTACGAGCAGTACTTC
>TRBV7-2|NA|TRBJ2-7|NA
CASSFYYEQYF
TGTGCCAGCAGCTTCTACTACGAGCAGTACTTC
>TRBV5-1|NA|TRBJ2-7|TRBD1
CASSLGQGGYEQYF
TGCGCCAGCAGCTTGGGACAGGGGGGGTACGAGCAGTACTTC
>TRBV10-2|NA|TRBJ2-3|TRBD2
CASSGPGREGADTQYF
TGCGCCAGCAGTGGCCCGGGGAGGGAGGGTGCAGATACGCAGTATTTT
>TRBV2|NA|TRBJ2-7|NA
CASSVSLYQYEQYF
TGTGCCAGCAGTGTTTCCCTCTACCAGTACGAGCAGTACTTC
>TRBV6-5|few|TRBJ1-1|NA
CASSGGTEAFF
TGTGCCAGCAGCGGGGGGACTGAAGCTTTCTTT
>TRBV27|NA|TRBJ1-1|NA
CASSLGRGTEAFF
TGTGCCAGCAGTTTAGGTCGTGGCACTGAAGCTTTCTTT
>TRBV12-5|NA|TRBJ1-1|NA
CASGLKGDGLNTEAFF
TGTGCTAGTGGTTTGAAGGGGGATGGGTTGAACACTGAAGCTTTCTTT
>TRBV6-1|NA|TRBJ2-7|NA
CASSPQSLPYEQYF
TGTGCCAGCAGTCCACAGAGCCTCCCCTACGAGCAGTACTTC
>TRBV7-9|NA|TRBJ1-1|NA
CASRAGAMNTEAFF
TGTGCCAGCAGGGCAGGGGCCATGAACACTGAAGCTTTCTTT
>TRBV21-1|NA|TRBJ1-1|NA
CASSKDRGTGLVNTEAFF
TGTGCCAGCAGCAAAGATAGGGGGACAGGGCTGGTGAACACTGAAGCTTTCTTT
>TRBV2|NA|TRBJ1-2|NA
CASTGYAFNYGYTF
TGTGCCAGCACGGGGTACGCCTTCAACTATGGCTACACCTTC
>TRBV28|NA|TRBJ2-7|TRBD1
CAVYGQGTSYEQYF
TGTGCCGTCTACGGACAGGGGACCTCCTACGAGCAGTACTTC
>TRBV11-3|NA|TRBJ2-1|NA
CASSPGGAGYNEQFF
TGTGCCAGCAGTCCAGGTGGGGCGGGGTACAATGAGCAGTTCTTC
>TRBV7-3|NA|TRBJ2-3|NA
CASSLTGSGLSTDTQYF
TGTGCCAGCAGCTTAACGGGCAGCGGGCTAAGCACAGATACGCAGTATTTT
>TRBV9|NA|TRBJ2-5|TRBD1
CASSPWRGGRETQYF
TGTGCCAGCAGCCCTTGGCGAGGGGGCAGGGAGACCCAGTACTTC
>TRBV7-3|NA|TRBJ1-1|NA
CASSLIAQGNTEAFF
TGTGCCAGCAGCCTTATCGCACAGGGGAACACTGAAGCTTTCTTT
>TRBV5-1|NA|TRBJ1-1|NA
CASTQGSMNTEAFF
TGCGCCAGCACCCAGGGGTCAATGAACACTGAAGCTTTCTTT
>TRBV4-3|few|TRBJ2-2|TRBD2
CASSQELAGVGTGELFF
TGCGCCAGCAGCCAAGAACTAGCGGGAGTAGGCACCGGGGAGCTGTTTTTT
>TRBV6-6|once|TRBJ1-5|NA
CASSYSRPRPGQPQHF
TGTGCCAGCAGTTACTCTCGCCCCCGACCGGGGCAGCCCCAGCATTTT
>TRBV6-5|NA|TRBJ1-1|NA
CASQGDTEAFF
TGTGCCAGCCAGGGAGACACTGAAGCTTTCTTT
>TRBV6-5|NA|TRBJ1-1|TRBD1
CASSETTGDTEAFF
TGTGCCAGCAGTGAAACCACAGGGGACACTGAAGCTTTCTTT
>TRBV14|NA|TRBJ2-7|NA
CASSQDDYEQYF
TGTGCCAGCAGCCAAGATGACTACGAGCAGTACTTC
>TRBV4-3|NA|TRBJ2-7|TRBD2
CASSPARTSGSYEQYF
TGCGCCAGCAGCCCAGCCCGGACTAGCGGATCCTACGAGCAGTACTTC
>TRBV5-1|NA|TRBJ1-2|TRBD1
CASSLGTGEAGYTF
TGCGCCAGCAGCCTAGGGACAGGGGAGGCTGGCTACACCTTC